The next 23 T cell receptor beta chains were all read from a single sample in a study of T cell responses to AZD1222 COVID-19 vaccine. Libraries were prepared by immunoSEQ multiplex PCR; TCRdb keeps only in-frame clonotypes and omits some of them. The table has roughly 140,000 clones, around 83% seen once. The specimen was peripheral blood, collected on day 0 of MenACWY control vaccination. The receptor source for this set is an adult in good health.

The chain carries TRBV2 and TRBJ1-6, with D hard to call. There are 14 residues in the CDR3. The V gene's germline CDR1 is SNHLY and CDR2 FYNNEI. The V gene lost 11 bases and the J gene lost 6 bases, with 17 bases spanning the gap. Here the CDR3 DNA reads TGTGCCGGATCCGAACAGAAGTCTAATTCACCCCTCCACTTT. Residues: CAGSEQKSNSPLHF.

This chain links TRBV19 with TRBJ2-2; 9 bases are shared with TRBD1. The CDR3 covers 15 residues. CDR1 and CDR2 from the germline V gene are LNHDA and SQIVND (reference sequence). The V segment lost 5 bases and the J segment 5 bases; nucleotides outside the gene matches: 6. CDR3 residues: CASSPQTGGTGELFF. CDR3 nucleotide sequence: TGTGCCAGTAGTCCCCAGACAGGGGGAACCGGGGAGCTGTTTTTT. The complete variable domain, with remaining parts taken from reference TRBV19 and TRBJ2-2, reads DGGITQSPKYLFRKEGQNVTLSCEQNLNHDAMYWYRQDPGQGLRLIYYSQIVNDFQKGDIAEGYSVSREKKESFPLTVTSAQKNPTAFYLCASSPQTGGTGELFFGEGSRLTVL.

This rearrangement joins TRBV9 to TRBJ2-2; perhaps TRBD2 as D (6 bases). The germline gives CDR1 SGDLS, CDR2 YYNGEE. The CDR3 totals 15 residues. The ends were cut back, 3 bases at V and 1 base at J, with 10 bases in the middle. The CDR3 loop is CASSGGGLNTGELFF. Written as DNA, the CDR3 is TGTGCCAGCAGCGGGGGAGGCCTGAACACCGGGGAGCTGTTTTTT. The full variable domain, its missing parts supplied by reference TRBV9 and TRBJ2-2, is DSGVTQTPKHLITATGQRVTLRCSPRSGDLSVYWYQQSLDQGLQFLIQYYNGEERAKGNILERFSAQQFPDLHSELNLSSLELGDSALYFCASSGGGLNTGELFFGEGSRLTVL.

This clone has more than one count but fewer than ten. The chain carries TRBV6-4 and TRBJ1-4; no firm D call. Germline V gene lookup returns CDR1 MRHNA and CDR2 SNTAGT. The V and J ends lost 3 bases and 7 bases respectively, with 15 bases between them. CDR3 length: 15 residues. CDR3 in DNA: TGTGCCAGCAGTGATCCGGACCAGTCGGGTGAAAAACTGTTTTTT. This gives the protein CASSDPDQSGEKLFF.

The CDR3 sequence: CASRYQGGRDGYTF. The CDR3, as DNA: TGTGCCAGCAGATACCAGGGGGGTAGAGATGGCTACACCTTC. This chain connects TRBV2 to TRBJ1-2; TRBD1 aligns across 7 bases. The CDR3 spans 14 residues. V shed 6 bases and J 6 bases; nucleotides not matched to a gene: 10. From germline, CDR1 is SNHLY and CDR2 FYNNEI.

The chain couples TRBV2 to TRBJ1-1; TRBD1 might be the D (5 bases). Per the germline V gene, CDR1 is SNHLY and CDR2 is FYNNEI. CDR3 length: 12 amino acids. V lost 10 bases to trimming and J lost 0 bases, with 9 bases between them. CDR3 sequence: CATRQMNTEAFF. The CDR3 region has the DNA TGTGCCACCAGACAGATGAACACTGAAGCTTTCTTT.

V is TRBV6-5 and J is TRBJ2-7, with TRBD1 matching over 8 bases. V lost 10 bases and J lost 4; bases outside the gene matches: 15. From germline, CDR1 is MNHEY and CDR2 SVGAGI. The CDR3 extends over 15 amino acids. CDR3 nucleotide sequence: TGTGCCACCGCCGCCGACCGGGACAGGCGATACGAGCAGTACTTC. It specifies CATAADRDRRYEQYF.

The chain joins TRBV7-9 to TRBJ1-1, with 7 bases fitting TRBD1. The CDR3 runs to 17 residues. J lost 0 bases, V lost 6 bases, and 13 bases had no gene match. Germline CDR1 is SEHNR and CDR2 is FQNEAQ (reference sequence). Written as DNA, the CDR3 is TGTGCCAGCAGATCTCCCTCGGACAGGTCAATGAACACTGAAGCTTTCTTT. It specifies CASRSPSDRSMNTEAFF.

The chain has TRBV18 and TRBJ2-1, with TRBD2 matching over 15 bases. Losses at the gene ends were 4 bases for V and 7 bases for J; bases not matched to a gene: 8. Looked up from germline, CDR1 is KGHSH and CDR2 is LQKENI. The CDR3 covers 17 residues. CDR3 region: CASSLRTSGGAMNEQFF. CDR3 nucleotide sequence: TGTGCCAGCTCACTACGGACTAGCGGGGGGGCCATGAATGAGCAGTTCTTC.

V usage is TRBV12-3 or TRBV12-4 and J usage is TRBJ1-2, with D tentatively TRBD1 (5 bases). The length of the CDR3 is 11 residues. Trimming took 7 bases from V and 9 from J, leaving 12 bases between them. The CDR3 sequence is CASTLGARYTF. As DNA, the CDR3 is TGTGCCAGCACCCTTGGGGCTCGCTACACCTTC.

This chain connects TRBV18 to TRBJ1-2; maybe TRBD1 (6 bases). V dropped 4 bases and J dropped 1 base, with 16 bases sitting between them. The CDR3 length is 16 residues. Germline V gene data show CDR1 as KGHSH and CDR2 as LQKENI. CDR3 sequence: CASSRVGDTLNYGYTF. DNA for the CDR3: TGTGCCAGCTCACGGGTTGGGGACACACTTAACTATGGCTACACCTTC.

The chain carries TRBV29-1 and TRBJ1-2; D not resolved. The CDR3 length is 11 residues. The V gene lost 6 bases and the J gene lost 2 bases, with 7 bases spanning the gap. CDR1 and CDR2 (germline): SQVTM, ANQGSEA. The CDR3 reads CSVASNYGYTF. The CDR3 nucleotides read TGCAGCGTGGCCAGCAACTATGGCTACACCTTC.

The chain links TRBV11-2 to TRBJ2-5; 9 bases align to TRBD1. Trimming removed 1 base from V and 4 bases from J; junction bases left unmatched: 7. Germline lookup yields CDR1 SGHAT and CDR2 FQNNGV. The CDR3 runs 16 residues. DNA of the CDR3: TGTGCCAGCAGCTTAGCATACAGGGGGCGCCCAGAGACCCAGTACTTC. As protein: CASSLAYRGRPETQYF.

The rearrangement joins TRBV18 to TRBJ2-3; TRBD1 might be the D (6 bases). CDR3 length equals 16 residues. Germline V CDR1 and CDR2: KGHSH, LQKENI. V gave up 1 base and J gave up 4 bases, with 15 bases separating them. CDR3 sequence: CASSPLIGEGADTQYF. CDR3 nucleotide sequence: TGTGCCAGCTCACCACTTATTGGAGAGGGGGCAGATACGCAGTATTTT.

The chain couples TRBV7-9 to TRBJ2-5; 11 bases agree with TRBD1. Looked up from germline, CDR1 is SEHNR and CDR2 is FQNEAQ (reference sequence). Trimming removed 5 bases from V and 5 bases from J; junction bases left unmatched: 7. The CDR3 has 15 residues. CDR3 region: CASSPGTGGLETQYF. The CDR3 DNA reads TGTGCCAGCAGCCCAGGGACAGGGGGATTGGAGACCCAGTACTTC.

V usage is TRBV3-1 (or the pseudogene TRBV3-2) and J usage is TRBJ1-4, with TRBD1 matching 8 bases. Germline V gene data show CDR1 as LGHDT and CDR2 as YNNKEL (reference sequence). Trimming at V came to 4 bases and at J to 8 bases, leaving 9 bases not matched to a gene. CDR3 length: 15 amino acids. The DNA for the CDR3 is TGTGCCAGCAGCCGCGGACAGGGTGGTAGGGAAAAACTGTTTTTT. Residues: CASSRGQGGREKLFF.

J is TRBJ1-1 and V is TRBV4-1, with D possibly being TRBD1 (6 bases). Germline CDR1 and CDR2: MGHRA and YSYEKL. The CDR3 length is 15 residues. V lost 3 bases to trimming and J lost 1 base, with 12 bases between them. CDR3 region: CASSQSGQTNTEAFF. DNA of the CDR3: TGCGCCAGCAGCCAGTCAGGACAGACGAACACTGAAGCTTTCTTT.

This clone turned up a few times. CDR3 DNA sequence: TGTGCCAGCTCACCACCATTGTTGGACAGGGCGCCATATGGCTACACCTTC. Protein: CASSPPLLDRAPYGYTF. This sequence joins TRBV18 and TRBJ1-2, with 8 bases fitting TRBD1. Trimming at V came to 0 bases and at J to 5 bases, leaving 11 bases not matched to a gene. This CDR3 contains 17 residues. The germline V gene has CDR1 KGHSH and CDR2 LQKENI. The full variable domain, its missing parts supplied by reference TRBV18 and TRBJ1-2, is NAGVMQNPRHLVRRRGQEARLRCSPMKGHSHVYWYRQLPEEGLKFMVYLQKENIIDESGMPKERFSAEFPKEGPSILRIQQVVRGDSAAYFCASSPPLLDRAPYGYTFGSGTRLTVV.

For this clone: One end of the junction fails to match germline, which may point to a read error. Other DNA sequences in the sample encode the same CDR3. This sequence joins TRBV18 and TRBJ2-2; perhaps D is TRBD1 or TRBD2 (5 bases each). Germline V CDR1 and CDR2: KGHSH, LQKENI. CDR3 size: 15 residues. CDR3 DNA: TGCGCCAGCTCACCATGGCAGGGAGAGACCGGGGAGCTGTTTTTT. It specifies CASSPWQGETGELFF.

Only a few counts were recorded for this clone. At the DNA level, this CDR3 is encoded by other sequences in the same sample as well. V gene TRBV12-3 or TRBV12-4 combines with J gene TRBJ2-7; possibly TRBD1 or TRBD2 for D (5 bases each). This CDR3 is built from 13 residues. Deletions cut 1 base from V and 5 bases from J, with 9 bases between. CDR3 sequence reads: CASSLGGSNEQYF. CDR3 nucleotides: TGTGCCAGCAGTTTAGGGGGGTCCAACGAGCAGTACTTC.

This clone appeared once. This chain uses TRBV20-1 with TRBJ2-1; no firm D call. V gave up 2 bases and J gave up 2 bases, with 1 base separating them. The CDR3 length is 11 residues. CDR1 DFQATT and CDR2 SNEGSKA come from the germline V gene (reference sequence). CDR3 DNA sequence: TGCAGTGCTAGAACCTACAATGAGCAGTTCTTC. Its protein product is CSARTYNEQFF.

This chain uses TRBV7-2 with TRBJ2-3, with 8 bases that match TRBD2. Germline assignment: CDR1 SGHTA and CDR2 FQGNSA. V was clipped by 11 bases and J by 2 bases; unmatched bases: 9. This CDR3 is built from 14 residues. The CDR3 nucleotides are TGTGCCTCAATGCGGGGGGATCTCACAGATACGCAGTATTTT. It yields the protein CASMRGDLTDTQYF.

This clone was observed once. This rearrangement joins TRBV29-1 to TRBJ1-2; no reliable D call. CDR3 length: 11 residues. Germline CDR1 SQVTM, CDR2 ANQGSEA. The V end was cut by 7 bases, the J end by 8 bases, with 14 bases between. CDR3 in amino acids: CSGLIMKGYTF. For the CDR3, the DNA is TGCAGCGGCTTGATTATGAAGGGCTACACCTTC.